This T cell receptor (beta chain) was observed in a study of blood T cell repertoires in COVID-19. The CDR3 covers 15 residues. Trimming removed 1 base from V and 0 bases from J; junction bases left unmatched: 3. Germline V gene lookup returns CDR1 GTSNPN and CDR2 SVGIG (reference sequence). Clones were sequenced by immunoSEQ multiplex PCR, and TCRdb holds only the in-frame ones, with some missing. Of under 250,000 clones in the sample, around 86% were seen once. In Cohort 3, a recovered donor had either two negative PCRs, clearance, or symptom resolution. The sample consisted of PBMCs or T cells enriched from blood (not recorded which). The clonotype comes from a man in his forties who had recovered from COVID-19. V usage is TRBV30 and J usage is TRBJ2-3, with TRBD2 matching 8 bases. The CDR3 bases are TGTGCCTGGAGTGGCGCTAGCGGGAGCACAGATACGCAGTATTTT. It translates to CAWSGASGSTDTQYF.